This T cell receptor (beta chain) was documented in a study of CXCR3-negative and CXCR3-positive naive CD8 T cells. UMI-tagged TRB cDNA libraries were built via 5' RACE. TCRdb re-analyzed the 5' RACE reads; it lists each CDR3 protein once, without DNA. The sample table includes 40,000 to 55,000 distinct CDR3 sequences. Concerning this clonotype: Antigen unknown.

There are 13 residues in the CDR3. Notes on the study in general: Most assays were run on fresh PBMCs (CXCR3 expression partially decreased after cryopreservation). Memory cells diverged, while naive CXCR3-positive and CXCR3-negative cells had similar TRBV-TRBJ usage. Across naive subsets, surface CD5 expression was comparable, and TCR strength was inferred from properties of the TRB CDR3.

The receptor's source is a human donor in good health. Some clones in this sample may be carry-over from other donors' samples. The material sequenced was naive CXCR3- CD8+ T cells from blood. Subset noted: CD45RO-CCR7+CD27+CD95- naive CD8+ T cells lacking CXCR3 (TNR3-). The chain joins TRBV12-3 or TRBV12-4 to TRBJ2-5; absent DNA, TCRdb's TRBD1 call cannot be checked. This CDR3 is CASNPGLQETQYF.